This TCR beta chain was found in a study of shared clonotypes between healthy human individuals. Among the donors, all were Caucasian adults who lived in Nashville, Tennessee. The repertoire was sequenced with immunoSEQ multiplex PCR; TCRdb's copy has only in-frame clones and lacks some. Among roughly 2.2 million clones, roughly 90% were seen once, and the ten largest hold around 0.35%. To note about this clone: Additional DNA sequences in this sample encode the identical CDR3.

This CDR3 is 14 amino acids long. With V trimmed by 5 bases and J by 5 bases, 6 bases remained unmatched. Germline V lookup: CDR1 MDHEN, CDR2 SYDVKM. The sequence was obtained from a man between 18 and 35 years old in good health. Some clones in this sample may be carry-over from other donors' samples. The chain couples TRBV28 to TRBJ2-5; 9 nucleotides align to TRBD1. The sample consisted of naive CD4+ T cells from PBMCs. The sample's subset: CD45RA+ positively selected. The CDR3 here is CASSPTGGRETQYF. CDR3 sequence (DNA): TGTGCCAGCAGTCCCACAGGGGGCCGGGAGACCCAGTACTTC.